This T cell receptor beta chain comes out of a study of T cell repertoires in cytomegalovirus infection. The V end lost 2 bases, the J end lost 0 bases, and 11 bases lay between the germline ends. Germline V gene sequence: CDR1 SGHVS, CDR2 FNYEAQ. The CDR3 has 16 residues. On this clonotype itself: Its antigen is as yet unknown.

TCRdb passed the reads through MiXCR, listing each CDR3 protein once. This sample has fewer than 900,000 distinct CDR3 sequences, with about 28% found just once. The sample was cultured CD8+ T cells from PBMCs, taken from culture after CMV antigen stimulation. The chain links TRBV7-6 to TRBJ2-1; possible D gene TRBD1, 5 bases. This clonotype was sampled from a human donor in good health (CMV status not recorded). Some clones in this sample may be carry-over from other donors' samples. The CDR3, as DNA: TGTGCCAGCAGCTTAAAAGGACATAGCTCCTACAATGAGCAGTTCTTC. This gives the protein CASSLKGHSSYNEQFF.